This record covers a single TCR beta chain. This receptor's antigen is unknown. No per-base quality is available; no much larger clone lies one base away. This entry is derived from a study of blood T cells in healthy people across ages (dated by TCRdb to the mid-2010s). With regard to the full study: In model experiments, roughly one uniquely barcoded TCR beta cDNA molecule per two T cells was captured by template switching. Using deep sequencing normalized with unique cDNA molecular identifiers, the study measured how TCR beta repertoire diversity changes with age. Four age groups were formed from the donors: young (average approximately 15 years), middle-aged (approximately 41), aged (roughly 56) and long-lived (more than 75). To avoid experimental bias, donors of different ages were spread randomly across the sequencing lanes. For two donors (one aged 18 to 30 and one aged 80 or older), the study analyzed two additional independent replicas of 1 million unique cDNA reads from the same blood draw.

Donors were a few dozen systemically healthy Caucasian individuals from Russia aged roughly 6 to 90 years. Each donor gave about 10 milliliters of peripheral blood, drawn into EDTA-treated Vacutainer tubes. Ficoll-Paque density-gradient centrifugation was used to isolate PBMCs, with at least 6.5 million per sample. Total RNA, at least 5 micrograms per sample, was extracted from PBMCs with Trizol reagent. For every donor, an aliquot of PBMCs went through flow cytometry to measure the percentages of naive CD45RAhigh/CD27high T cells. Study-level results and caveats: The percentage of naive T cells measured by flow cytometry correlated strongly with observed TCR beta diversity. Donor CMV infection status was unknown, potentially confounding age-related changes in expanded clonotypes. As age increased, observed TCR beta diversity per million T cells dropped in a roughly linear way, and a significant reduction was already evident by age roughly 36. Compared with the aged group, the long-lived group had more naive CD4+ T cells, fewer expanded clones and increased TCR diversity, suggesting age selection. Because profiling used bulk unsorted PBMCs, naive and antigen-experienced compartments could not be compared conclusively. Estimates of total diversity based on one million sequenced T cells were considered lower bounds and underestimates.

The library relied on 5' RACE. These reads were obtained on an Illumina HiSeq 2500. A second PCR of roughly 7 to 11 cycles was performed with a sample-barcoded 5' primer and a J-beta primer mix. A template-switch 5' adaptor carrying 12 random nucleotides introduced a unique molecular identifier onto each TCR beta cDNA molecule. At least 3 million CDR3-containing paired-end reads were obtained from each sample. First-strand cDNA was synthesized from all RNA with the Mint cDNA synthesis kit, primed by a TRBC-specific oligonucleotide. All cDNA was treated with uracil-DNA glycosylase and then went through a first 18-cycle PCR with the universal primers M1SS and BC2_uni_R. The authors' pipeline ran thus. For normalization, 1 million high-quality reads were randomly selected from each sample, with every read carrying a distinct molecular identifier. Instead of being binned into consensus sequences, reads that shared molecular identifiers were thrown out. MiTCR, set to a Q25 quality threshold and the strictest error-elimination algorithm, was used for CDR3 identification, clonotype clustering and error correction. A nonparametric unseen species model with Euler transformation was used to estimate a lower bound on total TCR beta diversity. The public reads were run again by TCRdb, first through fastp at Q25 and then through MiXCR, and only productive beta chains were kept. Rows are unified per CDR3 protein, each entry keeping the most common DNA and genes. TCRdb assigned the V and J calls; the authors' analysis was not used. This sample is represented by some 1.5 million distinct CDR3 sequences; approximately 43% of them were singletons. Approximately 4% of the sample is taken by the ten largest.

For CDR1 and CDR2, the germline V gene (reference sequence) lists DFQATT and SNEGSKA. Trimming removed 3 bases from V and 0 bases from J, leaving 8 bases between the germline ends. The CDR3 contains 13 residues, cysteine and phenylalanine counted. Only CDR3 DNA is held: 39 bases, read in frame from base 1. The chain is assembled from TRBV20-1 and TRBJ1-1; the D gene is possibly TRBD1, with 5 bases matching. Sequencing input: blood. The TCR sequence derives from a woman under 30 in good health. This receptor carries the CDR3 CSAREGLNTEAFF. The sequence in DNA is TGCAGTGCTAGGGAGGGGTTGAACACTGAAGCTTTCTTT.